These 29 T cell receptor beta chains were sequenced from one sample in a study of early T cells in non-severe SARS-CoV-2 infection. TCRdb called the 5' RACE reads again in MiXCR, with one record for every CDR3 protein. The sample consists of 55,000 to 80,000 distinct CDR3 sequences, roughly 11% of them appearing once. Material: whole blood. These TCRs come from an adult who was a healthcare worker with PCR-confirmed SARS-CoV-2 infection or an uninfected control (not recorded which).

This clonotype was detected a few times. V is TRBV4-1 and J is TRBJ1-2; the D is unclear. Trimming removed 2 bases at V and 0 bases at J, with 13 bases between. This CDR3 has 16 amino acids. Germline CDR1 is MGHRA and CDR2 is YSYEKL. CDR3 residues: CASSQPTRSTNYGYTF. The CDR3 DNA reads as TGCGCCAGCAGCCAACCTACCAGGTCAACTAACTATGGCTACACCTTC.

The V gene is TRBV12-3 or TRBV12-4, the J gene TRBJ2-1, with TRBD1 matching over 10 bases. The CDR3 covers 15 residues. Losses at the gene ends were 5 bases for V and 6 bases for J; bases not matched to a gene: 7. The chain's CDR3 is CASSPIRTGGNEQFF. CDR3 nucleotides: TGTGCCAGCAGTCCCATCCGGACAGGGGGCAATGAGCAGTTCTTC.

This clonotype was picked up many times. The chain uses TRBV12-3 or TRBV12-4 and TRBJ2-3, with D possibly matching TRBD2 (7 bases). The CDR3 sequence is 16 residues long. V shed 6 bases and J shed 6 bases, with 22 bases lying between them. CDR3 sequence: CASRLSGAGARDTQYF. The DNA for the CDR3 is TGTGCCAGCAGGCTAAGCGGGGCGGGGGCTCGGGATACGCAGTATTTT.

In its sample, this clonotype was seen a few times. This chain connects TRBV20-1 to TRBJ2-3; 10 bases are shared with TRBD1. Germline V lookup: CDR1 DFQATT, CDR2 SNEGSKA (reference sequence). The length of the CDR3 is 15 residues. Trimming removed 5 bases from V and 4 bases from J; junction bases left unmatched: 9. The CDR3 bases are TGCAGTGCTCCCTCCGGGACAGGGGTTTCAGATACGCAGTATTTT. As protein: CSAPSGTGVSDTQYF.

This clonotype has at least ten counts. The chain joins TRBV10-3 to TRBJ2-1, with 9 bases identical to TRBD2. Looked up from germline, CDR1 is ENHRY and CDR2 is SYGVKD. The length of the CDR3 is 16 residues. Trimming at V came to 4 bases and at J to 1 base, leaving 5 bases not matched to a gene. The DNA for the CDR3 is TGTGCCATCAGTGTCGATCTAGCGGGGTCCTACAATGAGCAGTTCTTC. It codes for CAISVDLAGSYNEQFF.

This clonotype was seen a few times. This CDR3 is CASSLGWVGLYGYTF. CDR3 DNA: TGTGCCAGCAGCTTAGGCTGGGTGGGGCTCTATGGCTACACCTTC. The gene calls are TRBV7-9 and TRBJ1-2; TRBD1 might be the D (5 bases). The germline CDR1 and CDR2 sequences are SEHNR and FQNEAQ (reference sequence). The length of the CDR3 is 15 residues. V gave up 1 base and J gave up 4 bases, with 13 bases separating them.

This clonotype showed up many times. The V and J genes are TRBV9 and TRBJ2-7; D gene uncertain. Germline V gene data show CDR1 as SGDLS and CDR2 as YYNGEE. The V end was cut by 4 bases, the J end by 0 bases, with 5 bases between. The CDR3 loop spans 12 amino acids. The CDR3 DNA sequence: TGTGCCAGCAGCTACGACTCCTACGAGCAGTACTTC. Translated: CASSYDSYEQYF.

With regard to this clonotype: Possible read error: a much larger clone is one base away. The chain couples TRBV11-2 to TRBJ2-1, with D possibly being TRBD1 (5 bases). The CDR3 runs to 12 residues. Germline V gene sequence: CDR1 SGHAT, CDR2 FQNNGV. The CDR3 sequence is CVILRGFNEQFF. In DNA, the CDR3 is TGTGTCATCCTTAGGGGTTTCAATGAGCAGTTCTTC.

This clonotype was observed at least ten times. The V and J genes are TRBV5-1 and TRBJ2-1; D uncertain. Trimming removed 6 bases from V and 6 bases from J, with 19 bases in between. Germline CDR1 and CDR2: SGHRS and YFSETQ. The CDR3 consists of 15 residues. CDR3 sequence reads: CASMPRASGVNEQFF. The CDR3 coding sequence is TGCGCCAGCATGCCAAGGGCTAGTGGGGTCAATGAGCAGTTCTTC.

The chain carries TRBV3-1 and TRBJ1-1; D not resolved. The CDR3 loop spans 12 amino acids. Germline values: CDR1 LGHDT, CDR2 YNNKEL (reference sequence). Trimming took 3 bases from V and 5 from J, leaving 7 bases between them. The DNA for the CDR3 is TGTGCCAGCAGCCAGGGGAGAACTGAAGCTTTCTTT. Translation: CASSQGRTEAFF.

This clonotype showed up just a few times. This rearrangement joins TRBV5-1 to TRBJ2-3, with a possible D match to TRBD1 (5 bases). Trimming took 2 bases from V and 4 from J, leaving 14 bases between them. Germline assignment: CDR1 SGHRS and CDR2 YFSETQ. This CDR3 spans 15 amino acids. The CDR3 sequence is CASSLLGDRADTQYF. For the CDR3, the DNA is TGCGCCAGCAGCTTATTAGGGGATCGGGCAGATACGCAGTATTTT.

J is TRBJ1-1 and V is TRBV6-5, with a weak D call TRBD1 (5 bases). The germline CDR1 and CDR2 sequences are MNHEY and SVGAGI. V lost 0 bases and J lost 7, with 12 bases in between. The CDR3 runs 14 residues. Written as DNA, the CDR3 is TGTGCCAGCAGTTACTCGATCGGGGCCGTTGAAGCTTTCTTT. It translates to CASSYSIGAVEAFF.

Ten or more counts support this clonotype. This rearrangement joins TRBV7-2 to TRBJ2-3; D perhaps matches TRBD2 (6 bases). The ends were cut back, 5 bases at V and 5 bases at J, with 17 bases in the middle. The length of the CDR3 is 15 residues. Germline V gene lookup returns CDR1 SGHTA and CDR2 FQGNSA. The CDR3 DNA is TGTGCCAGCAGCCGCTCCGGGACTCTGGGAGATACGCAGTATTTT. Amino acids: CASSRSGTLGDTQYF.

This clonotype was detected many times. V usage is TRBV12-3 or TRBV12-4 and J usage is TRBJ2-3, with D perhaps TRBD2 (6 bases). The V gene lost 5 bases and the J gene lost 0 bases, with 9 bases spanning the gap. The CDR3 contains 14 residues. CDR3 nucleotide sequence: TGTGCCAGCAGTAGCGGGCCTAGCACAGATACGCAGTATTTT. Amino acid sequence: CASSSGPSTDTQYF.

This clonotype has ten or more counts. The V call is TRBV29-1, the J call TRBJ2-1; TRBD2 matches at 10 bases. Trimming cost V 4 bases and J 7 bases; bases outside gene matches: 13. CDR1 SQVTM and CDR2 ANQGSEA come from the germline V gene. The CDR3 is 16 amino acids. The CDR3 loop is CSVGDASGGPVNEQFF. CDR3 in DNA: TGCAGCGTTGGAGATGCTAGCGGGGGCCCAGTGAATGAGCAGTTCTTC.

This clonotype was observed many times. V gene TRBV7-6 combines with J gene TRBJ1-4, with D hard to call. There are 14 residues in the CDR3. CDR1 is SGHVS, CDR2 FNYEAQ, per germline. With 1 base removed from V and 7 bases from J, the gap between germline ends came to 10 bases. CDR3 DNA: TGTGCCAGCAGCTTAGAGGCTGAGGGTGAAAAACTGTTTTTT. Its protein product is CASSLEAEGEKLFF.

This clonotype was counted between two and nine times. The rearrangement joins TRBV7-2 to TRBJ1-6; TRBD1 matches at 8 bases. Looked up from germline, CDR1 is SGHTA and CDR2 is FQGNSA. J was trimmed by 11 bases and V by 2 bases; bases with no gene match: 8. The CDR3 is 15 residues long. CDR3 coding DNA: TGTGCCAGCAGCTTACAGGGGGCACCGGGGACACCCCTCCACTTT. Translated: CASSLQGAPGTPLHF.

This clonotype was seen a handful of times. J is TRBJ2-3 and V is TRBV7-6, with 7 bases lining up with TRBD2. Losses at the gene ends were 5 bases for V and 6 bases for J; bases not matched to a gene: 14. Germline loops: CDR1 SGHVS, CDR2 FNYEAQ. This CDR3 has 16 residues. DNA of the CDR3: TGTGCCAGCAGCCAGATGGGGGGGTCCCTAAGGGATACGCAGTATTTT. It encodes CASSQMGGSLRDTQYF. Complete variable domain (other parts from reference TRBV7-6 and TRBJ2-3): GAGVSQSPRYKVTKRGQDVALRCDPISGHVSLYWYRQALGQGPEFLTYFNYEAQQDKSGLPNDRFSAERPEGSISTLTIQRTEQRDSAMYRCASSQMGGSLRDTQYFGPGTRLTVL.

CDR3 sequence reads: CASSLRQGFTEAFF. The CDR3 DNA sequence: TGTGCCAGCAGTTTAAGACAGGGGTTCACTGAAGCTTTCTTT. The V gene is TRBV12-3 or TRBV12-4, the J gene TRBJ1-1; TRBD1 agrees at 8 bases. Losses at the gene ends were 2 bases for V and 4 bases for J; bases not matched to a gene: 3. CDR3 length: 14 residues.

This clonotype was observed many times. The chain combines TRBV6-2 or TRBV6-3 with TRBJ2-1; possibly TRBD1 for D (5 bases). The CDR3 runs 15 residues. The V end lost 7 bases, the J end lost 5 bases, and 18 bases lay between the germline ends. CDR1 is MNHEY and CDR2 is SVGEGT in the germline V gene. The CDR3 protein is CASKTLGAGHNEQFF. The CDR3 coding sequence is TGTGCCAGCAAAACCTTAGGGGCTGGCCACAATGAGCAGTTCTTC.

This clonotype was detected a few times. This rearrangement joins TRBV4-1 to TRBJ2-3; D is unclear. CDR1 MGHRA and CDR2 YSYEKL come from the germline V gene. There are 19 residues in the CDR3. V shed 2 bases and J shed 0 bases, with 21 bases lying between them. The chain's CDR3 is CASSQHVSTPSFSTDTQYF. CDR3 bases: TGCGCCAGCAGCCAACATGTCTCCACCCCGAGTTTTAGCACAGATACGCAGTATTTT.

This chain joins TRBV21-1 and TRBJ2-5; the table calls TRBD1, which could not be checked here. TRBV21-1 corresponds to a pseudogene. The CDR3 has 15 residues. This CDR3 reads CASSKVDSGQETQYF. DNA for the CDR3: TGTGCCAGCAGCAAAGTGGACAGCGGACAAGAGACCCAGTACTTC.

This clonotype came up many times. The chain recombines TRBV4-2 with TRBJ1-4; D remains ambiguous. The CDR3 contains 15 residues. Per germline, CDR1 LGHNA and CDR2 YNFKEQ. Trimming shortened V by 4 bases and J by 4 bases, and 13 bases separated the two germline ends. The CDR3: CASSPPGRDNEKLFF. CDR3 sequence (DNA): TGTGCCAGCAGCCCCCCCGGGAGGGATAATGAAAAACTGTTTTTT.

The J gene is TRBJ2-2, the V gene TRBV11-2, with D perhaps TRBD2 (5 bases). V was cut by 7 bases and J by 5 bases, with 5 bases left in between. Germline-derived CDR1 and CDR2 are SGHAT and FQNNGV. The CDR3 totals 11 residues. The CDR3 spells CASTGTGELFF. In nucleotides, the CDR3 is TGTGCCAGCACGGGAACCGGGGAGCTGTTTTTT.

This clonotype was seen at least ten times. V is TRBV5-1 and J is TRBJ2-7; D perhaps matches TRBD1 (6 bases). The CDR3 is 14 amino acids. CDR1 and CDR2 from the germline V gene are SGHRS and YFSETQ. V dropped 3 bases and J dropped 4 bases, with 14 bases sitting between them. The CDR3 DNA is TGCGCCAGCAGCTCAGAAACAGGGTGGTACGAGCAGTACTTC. Its translation is CASSSETGWYEQYF.

This clonotype appeared a few times. The CDR3 DNA reads as TGTGCCAGCGGACGCGAGACCCAGTACTTC. This gives the protein CASGRETQYF. The V and J genes are TRBV2 and TRBJ2-5; D is undetermined. Trimming removed 8 bases at V and 5 bases at J, with 6 bases between. The germline gives CDR1 SNHLY, CDR2 FYNNEI. There are 10 residues in the CDR3.

Many counts were recorded for this clonotype. This chain links TRBV12-3 or TRBV12-4 with TRBJ2-2, with 7 nucleotides matching TRBD2. The CDR3 loop spans 14 amino acids. Losses at the gene ends were 6 bases for V and 5 bases for J; bases not matched to a gene: 6. CDR3 in amino acids: CASRKRGGTGELFF. The DNA for the CDR3 is TGTGCCAGCAGGAAAAGGGGAGGGACCGGGGAGCTGTTTTTT.

J is TRBJ2-5 and V is TRBV7-8, with 16 bases fitting TRBD2. CDR1 and CDR2 from the germline V gene are SGHVS and FQNEAQ. V trimming: 5 bases; J trimming: 1 base; junction bases outside the gene matches: 13. The CDR3 has 20 residues. The CDR3 here is CASSPPLGTSGGAAQETQYF. CDR3 nucleotides: TGTGCCAGCAGCCCTCCACTGGGGACTAGCGGGGGGGCCGCCCAAGAGACCCAGTACTTC. The full variable domain, with the rest looked up from reference TRBV7-8 and TRBJ2-5, is GAGVSQSPRYKVAKRGQDVALRCDPISGHVSLFWYQQALGQGPEFLTYFQNEAQLDKSGLPSDRFFAERPEGSVSTLKIQRTQQEDSAVYLCASSPPLGTSGGAAQETQYFGPGTRLLVL.

The chain carries TRBV29-1 and TRBJ2-3; no clear D. V lost 2 bases and J 6 bases, leaving 6 bases between the germline ends. Germline V gene data show CDR1 as SQVTM and CDR2 as ANQGSEA. There are 11 residues in the CDR3. This CDR3 reads CSVERWDTQYF. The DNA of the CDR3 is TGCAGCGTTGAAAGGTGGGATACGCAGTATTTT.